A selection of T cell receptor beta chains follows, all from one sample in a study of patients and donors after allogeneic stem cell transplantation. Each CDR3 protein gets one entry after TCRdb re-called the RT-PCR reads with MiXCR. In the table there are hundreds of thousands of distinct CDR3 sequences, about a sixth of which are singletons. The sample taken for sequencing was blood, either unsorted or a sorted T cell fraction (not recorded which). These receptors were obtained from a human donor who was either an allogeneic HSCT recipient or a stem cell or donor lymphocyte infusion donor (not recorded which). It is not recorded whose cells these are; they may come from a transplant donor. Each CDR3 is given with its conserved first and last residue. D genes are given only for firm matches. Some rows mark clone size as missing; the rest say once, few, many or name a class of expanded clone.

d_gene,abundance,v_gene,j_gene,CDR3nt,CDR3aa
.,few,TRBV27,TRBJ2-7,TGTGCCAGCAGTTTGTCCGGTCCCAAAACAAACCTAGCCGGCGAGCAGTACTTC,CASSLSGPKTNLAGEQYF
.,few,TRBV4-3,TRBJ1-2,TGCGCCAGCAGCCAGACCGAAAACTATGGCTACACCTTC,CASSQTENYGYTF
.,.,TRBV6-2/TRBV6-3,TRBJ1-6,TGTGCCAGCAGTCCGCCGGGGGACTATAATTCACCCCTCCACTTT,CASSPPGDYNSPLHF
.,few,TRBV4-1,TRBJ1-4,TGCGCCAGCCGGGGGCCGAATGAAAAACTGTTTTTT,CASRGPNEKLFF
.,few,TRBV7-3,TRBJ2-3,TGTGCCAGCAGCTTACGAGGGAGGGGGTCCGCAGATACGCAGTATTTT,CASSLRGRGSADTQYF
.,few,TRBV7-2,TRBJ1-2,TGTGCCAGCAGCTCCGGGCCGGGTCTTTATGGCTACACCTTC,CASSSGPGLYGYTF
.,.,TRBV10-2,TRBJ2-2,TGCGCCTCCGGCGGGTCCGGGGAGCTGTTTTTT,CASGGSGELFF
.,many,TRBV29-1,TRBJ1-1,TGCAGCGTTGAAGCCGGGACTTTAAACACTGAAGCTTTCTTT,CSVEAGTLNTEAFF
TRBD2,.,TRBV2,TRBJ2-5,TGTGCCAGCAGAGCAGGACTAGCGGGGGGTACCTTCCAAGAGACCCAGTACTTC,CASRAGLAGGTFQETQYF
.,.,TRBV7-8,TRBJ1-5,TGTGCCAGCAGCCCATCCAGGGACAATCAGCCCCAGCATTTT,CASSPSRDNQPQHF
TRBD1,many,TRBV5-1,TRBJ1-2,TGCGCCAGCAGCTTGGGGGGACAGGATTTCTACACCTTC,CASSLGGQDFYTF
.,.,TRBV11-3,TRBJ2-1,TGTGCCAGCAGGGTATCGGCGGAACGAACGGGTGAGCAGTTCTTC,CASRVSAERTGEQFF
TRBD1,.,TRBV4-2,TRBJ1-5,TGTGCCAGCAGCCCTACCGACAGGGACAGTCAGCCCCAGCATTTT,CASSPTDRDSQPQHF
.,few,TRBV9,TRBJ2-1,TGTGCCAGCAGCGTAGACGGTCGACATAGTAACAATGAGCAGTTCTTC,CASSVDGRHSNNEQFF
TRBD1,.,TRBV6-1,TRBJ1-2,TGTGCCAGTTCCGGGACAGGGGTGTTCGGGGGCTACACCTTC,CASSGTGVFGGYTF
TRBD1,few,TRBV5-1,TRBJ1-6,TGCGCCAGCAGTCGCCGACAGGGGGCATATTCACCCCTCCACTTT,CASSRRQGAYSPLHF
.,few,TRBV20-1,TRBJ2-2,TGCAGTGCTATTGGGGGGACGAACACCGGGGAGCTGTTTTTT,CSAIGGTNTGELFF
TRBD1,.,TRBV4-2,TRBJ1-4,TGTGCCAGCAGCCAAGGACAGGGGGCTAATGAAAAACTGTTTTTT,CASSQGQGANEKLFF